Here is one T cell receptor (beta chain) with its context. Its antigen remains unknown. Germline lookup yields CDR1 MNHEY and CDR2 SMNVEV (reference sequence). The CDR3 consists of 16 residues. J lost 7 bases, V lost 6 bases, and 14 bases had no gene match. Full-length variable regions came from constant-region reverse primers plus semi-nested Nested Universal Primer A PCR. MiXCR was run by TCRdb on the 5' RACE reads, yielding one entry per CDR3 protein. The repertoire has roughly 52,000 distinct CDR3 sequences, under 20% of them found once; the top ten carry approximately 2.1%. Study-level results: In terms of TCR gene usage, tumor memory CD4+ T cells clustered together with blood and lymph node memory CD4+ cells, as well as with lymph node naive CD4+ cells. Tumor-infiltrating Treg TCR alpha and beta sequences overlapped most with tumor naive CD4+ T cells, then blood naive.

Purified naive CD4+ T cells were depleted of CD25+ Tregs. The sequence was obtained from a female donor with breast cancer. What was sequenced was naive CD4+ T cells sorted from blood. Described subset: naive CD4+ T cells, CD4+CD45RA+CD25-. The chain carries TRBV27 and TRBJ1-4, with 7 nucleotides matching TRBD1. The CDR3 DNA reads TGTGCCAGCAGACCCCAGGGGGGGCAGGAGAGTGAAAAACTGTTTTTT. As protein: CASRPQGGQESEKLFF.